This is a list of T cell receptor beta chains from one sample in a study of ipilimumab plus nivolumab after autologous stem cell transplantation. Profiled with immunoSEQ multiplex PCR; TCRdb holds only in-frame clones, not every one. The repertoire holds 84,000 or so clones, with 83% as singletons. This material consisted of PBMCs, taken in a trial of ipilimumab plus nivolumab as post-transplant consolidation. The source of these receptors is a male donor with diffuse large B-cell lymphoma. Both conserved end residues are part of each CDR3. Each record gives: CDR3 length, V gene, clone size, J gene, D gene, CDR3 DNA, CDR3 protein. The D gene is left open where the match is weak. Size tells how often a clone was seen (once, few, many) or the class of an expanded clone, and some rows leave it out.

10,TRBV6-1,NA,TRBJ1-4,NA,TGTGCCACCATACAGGAAAAACTGTTTTTT,CATIQEKLFF
11,TRBV4-1,NA,TRBJ2-1,NA,TGCGCCAGCAGCCTTGGAAATGAGCAGTTCTTC,CASSLGNEQFF
14,TRBV5-6,NA,TRBJ2-1,NA,NA,CASSWGVGRGAAVF
16,TRBV5-4,NA,TRBJ1-1,NA,TGTGCCAGCAGCACTACACACAGGACTATGAACACTGAAGCTTTCTTT,CASSTTHRTMNTEAFF
13,TRBV6-1,NA,TRBJ1-6,TRBD1,TGTGCCAGCGGCCGACAGGGTGGCTCACCCCTCCACTTT,CASGRQGGSPLHF
13,TRBV19,NA,TRBJ2-5,NA,TGTGCCAGTAGTATCACAGCGGCAGAGACCCAGTACTTC,CASSITAAETQYF
16,TRBV5-4,NA,TRBJ2-7,TRBD2,TGTGCCAGCAGCCCGAGGGCCGGACTAGCGTTTCACGAGCAGTACTTC,CASSPRAGLAFHEQYF
14,TRBV10-3,NA,TRBJ2-7,TRBD1,TGTGCCATCAGTGAAACCGGGACAGCCTACGAGCAGTACTTC,CAISETGTAYEQYF
13,TRBV11-2,NA,TRBJ2-1,NA,TGTGCCAGCAGTTCCCAACTAAACAATGAGCAGTTCTTC,CASSSQLNNEQFF
19,TRBV7-3,few,TRBJ2-1,TRBD2,TGTGCCAGCAGCCCCGTTGGCCAGCGGGGGACCAACTCCTACAATGAGCAGTTCTTC,CASSPVGQRGTNSYNEQFF
15,TRBV7-9,NA,TRBJ1-3,NA,TGTGCCAGCAGCTTAACGGGGCTAACTGGAAACACCATATATTTT,CASSLTGLTGNTIYF
17,TRBV29-1,NA,TRBJ2-5,TRBD2,TGCAGCGTTGAAGGCGTGGGACTAGGGATGTACCAAGAGACCCAGTACTTC,CSVEGVGLGMYQETQYF
12,TRBV9,NA,TRBJ1-3,NA,TGTGCCAGCAGCGCAGCTGGAAACACCATATATTTT,CASSAAGNTIYF
15,TRBV5-1,NA,TRBJ1-4,NA,TGCGCCAGCAGCTTGGCGGGTAACGGGGGTGAAAAACTGTTTTTT,CASSLAGNGGEKLFF
17,TRBV4-3,NA,TRBJ1-3,NA,TGCGCCAGCAGCCAAGAGCCTCCGGGGTACTCTGGAAACACCATATATTTT,CASSQEPPGYSGNTIYF
16,TRBV7-2,once,TRBJ2-1,TRBD1,TGTGCCAGCAGCTACCCCGGGACAGGGGAAGGTTATGAGCAGTTCTTC,CASSYPGTGEGYEQFF
13,TRBV6-1,NA,TRBJ1-3,NA,TGTGCCAGCAGCACTGACAGGGGAAACACCATATATTTT,CASSTDRGNTIYF
16,TRBV7-8,NA,TRBJ1-3,NA,TGTGCCAGCAGCTCGAAAGGGGTTCCAGGTGGAAACACCATATATTTT,CASSSKGVPGGNTIYF
15,TRBV19,many,TRBJ2-1,NA,TGTGCCAGTAGTATAGATCGGCGACAGACCAATGAGCAGTTCTTC,CASSIDRRQTNEQFF
13,TRBV7-2,once,TRBJ2-5,NA,TGTGCCAGCAGCTTAGAAGGGGGAGAGACCCAGTACTTC,CASSLEGGETQYF
13,TRBV5-4,NA,TRBJ1-5,TRBD1,TGTGCCAGCTCACAGGGGGGCAATCAGCCCCAGCATTTT,CASSQGGNQPQHF
14,TRBV5-6,few,TRBJ1-2,NA,TGTGCCAGCAGCTTGGAAGGGAGGCCCTATGGCTACACCTTC,CASSLEGRPYGYTF
16,TRBV6-1,NA,TRBJ1-3,NA,TGTGCCAGCAGTGAAGCGTCGACGGGCACTGGAAACACCATATATTTT,CASSEASTGTGNTIYF
19,TRBV7-8,NA,TRBJ2-1,TRBD2,TGTGCCAGCAGCTTAGAGAGGGTAGCGGGGCGGCTCAAACACAATGAGCAGTTCTTC,CASSLERVAGRLKHNEQFF
16,TRBV28,NA,TRBJ2-4,NA,TGTGCCAGCAGGGGGCCGACTCAGTTGTTAGAAAACATTCAGTACTTC,CASRGPTQLLENIQYF
13,TRBV30,few,TRBJ1-1,NA,TGTGCCTGGACCCAAGGGTGGGGGACAGAAGCTTTCTTT,CAWTQGWGTEAFF
18,TRBV4-1,NA,TRBJ2-6,NA,TGCGCCAGCAGCCAAGATGGGGCGGTATACTCTGGGGCCAACGTCCTGACTTTC,CASSQDGAVYSGANVLTF
14,TRBV4-1,NA,TRBJ1-1,NA,TGCGCCAGCAACCCGGGCGGGGGCTACACTGAAGCTTTCTTT,CASNPGGGYTEAFF
12,TRBV6-5,NA,TRBJ1-2,NA,TGTGCCAGCCATTCAGGGAATTCGGGCTACACCTTC,CASHSGNSGYTF
13,TRBV5-1,few,TRBJ2-5,NA,TGCGCCAGCACGGAGAACTCCAGGGAGACCCAGTACTTC,CASTENSRETQYF
13,TRBV6-1,NA,TRBJ1-2,TRBD1,TGTGCCAGCAGTGTGGGACAGCTCTATGGCTACACCTTC,CASSVGQLYGYTF
16,TRBV19,once,TRBJ2-5,TRBD2,TGTGCCAGTAGTATGGCGGCTAGCGGAGTGGGAGAGACCCAGTACTTC,CASSMAASGVGETQYF
15,TRBV5-1,NA,TRBJ2-1,NA,TGCGCCAGCAGCTTGGAGTCCGAAATCTACAATGAGCAGTTCTTC,CASSLESEIYNEQFF
13,TRBV10-2,NA,TRBJ2-2,NA,TGCGCCAGCAGTGACAGGGGAGGTGGGGAGCTGTTTTTT,CASSDRGGGELFF
14,TRBV6-1,NA,TRBJ2-1,NA,TGTGCCAGCAGTGAAGCGAGTAGAGGCAATGAGCAGTTCTTC,CASSEASRGNEQFF
15,TRBV7-9,NA,TRBJ1-1,TRBD1,TGTGCCAGCAGCTTAGGACAGGGGCAGAACACTGAAGCTTTCTTT,CASSLGQGQNTEAFF
15,TRBV6-4,NA,TRBJ2-1,TRBD2,TGTGCCAGCAGCCCAGCGGGGGGGCCTAACAATGAGCAGTTCTTC,CASSPAGGPNNEQFF
16,TRBV11-2,NA,TRBJ2-3,TRBD2,TGTGCCAGCAGGCGACTAGCGGGGGGACCCACAGATACGCAGTATTTT,CASRRLAGGPTDTQYF
11,TRBV5-6,few,TRBJ1-1,NA,TGTGCCAGCAGCTTGAACACTGAAGCTTTCTTT,CASSLNTEAFF
16,TRBV2,NA,TRBJ2-7,NA,TGTGCCAGCAGCGCAAGGGTCAGGGGGGTCTATTACGAGCAGTACTTC,CASSARVRGVYYEQYF
15,TRBV2,NA,TRBJ2-5,NA,TGTGCCAGCACTCCAGGGGGGGCGAACCAAGAGACCCAGTACTTC,CASTPGGANQETQYF
15,TRBV19,NA,TRBJ1-2,NA,TGTGCCAGTAGTATTCCTGCGGGGGGAAACTATGGCTACACCTTC,CASSIPAGGNYGYTF
11,TRBV7-9,NA,TRBJ2-7,NA,TGTGCCAGCAGCTACGCCTACGAGCAGTACTTC,CASSYAYEQYF
12,TRBV19,once,TRBJ2-1,NA,TGTGCCAGTAGTCCGCGATTGAATGAGCAGTTCTTC,CASSPRLNEQFF
19,TRBV27,NA,TRBJ2-2,TRBD2,TGTGCCAGCAGTTTGTTTAGCGGGGGGCCCTCAACGAACACCGGGGAGCTGTTTTTT,CASSLFSGGPSTNTGELFF
16,TRBV5-1,NA,TRBJ2-7,TRBD1,TGCGCCAGCAGCCAGAATGGGGCAGGGGGTAGCTACGAGCAGTACTTC,CASSQNGAGGSYEQYF
16,TRBV5-1,NA,TRBJ2-3,TRBD1,TGCGCCAGCAGCTTGGGACAGGGGTCGAGCACAGATACGCAGTATTTT,CASSLGQGSSTDTQYF